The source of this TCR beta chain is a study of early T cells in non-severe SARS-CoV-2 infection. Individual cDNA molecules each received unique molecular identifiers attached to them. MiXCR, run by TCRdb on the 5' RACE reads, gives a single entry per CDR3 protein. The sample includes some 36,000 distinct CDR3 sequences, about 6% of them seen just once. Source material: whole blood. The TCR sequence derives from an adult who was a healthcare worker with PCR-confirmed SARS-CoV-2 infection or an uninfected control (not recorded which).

Written as DNA, the CDR3 is TGTGCCAGCAGGGACAGCAGCACAGATACGCAGTATTTT. This translates into CASRDSSTDTQYF. The rearrangement joins TRBV25-1 to TRBJ2-3; weak D call: TRBD1 (6 bases). The germline V and J ends were trimmed by 6 bases and 0 bases, with 7 bases remaining between them. Germline values: CDR1 MGHDK, CDR2 SYGVNS. The CDR3 consists of 13 residues.